The rows below give T cell receptor beta chains drawn from one sample of a study of CD8+ T cells in alopecia areata. Here immunoSEQ multiplex PCR was the method, and the copy in TCRdb shows in-frame clones only, minus some. This sample carries about 140,000 clones, approximately 51% of them seen once, and the ten largest clones take less than 1%. Here the sequenced sample was CD4+ T cells sorted from blood, taken at week 0. The origin of the receptors is a human donor with alopecia areata. Both conserved end residues are part of each CDR3. A D gene is named only where the DNA matches it firmly. Some rows mark clone size as missing; the rest say once, few, many or name a class of expanded clone.

CDR3 length: 13
J gene: TRBJ1-2
D gene: NA
clone size: NA
V gene: TRBV30
CDR3 DNA: TGTGCCTGGAGTGGCTCATTAACCTATGGCTACACCTTC
CDR3 protein: CAWSGSLTYGYTF

CDR3 length: 13
J gene: TRBJ1-2
D gene: TRBD1
clone size: once
V gene: TRBV27
CDR3 DNA: TGTGCCAGCAGTTTTACAGGGGCAGGCGGCTACACCTTC
CDR3 protein: CASSFTGAGGYTF

CDR3 length: 16
J gene: TRBJ2-6
D gene: NA
clone size: NA
V gene: TRBV7-2
CDR3 DNA: TGTGCCAGCAGCAACCACGGGGCGACTGGGGCCAACGTCCTGACTTTC
CDR3 protein: CASSNHGATGANVLTF

CDR3 length: 17
J gene: TRBJ2-4
D gene: NA
clone size: NA
V gene: TRBV28
CDR3 DNA: TGTGCCAGCAGTTCCCCTACTAACTCACTCGCCAAAAACATTCAGTACTTC
CDR3 protein: CASSSPTNSLAKNIQYF

CDR3 length: 14
J gene: TRBJ1-2
D gene: NA
clone size: once
V gene: TRBV15
CDR3 DNA: TGTGCCACCAGCAGGGAACAGGTCGGGTATGGCTACACCTTC
CDR3 protein: CATSREQVGYGYTF

CDR3 length: 12
J gene: TRBJ2-7
D gene: NA
clone size: NA
V gene: TRBV29-1
CDR3 DNA: TGCAGCGTTGGTTTTGGGAGCTACGAGCAGTACTTC
CDR3 protein: CSVGFGSYEQYF

CDR3 length: 15
J gene: TRBJ2-3
D gene: NA
clone size: once
V gene: TRBV29-1
CDR3 DNA: TGCAGCGTTGAAGGGCACGGCTACCGCACAGATACGCAGTATTTT
CDR3 protein: CSVEGHGYRTDTQYF

CDR3 length: 13
J gene: TRBJ2-1
D gene: NA
clone size: few
V gene: TRBV2
CDR3 DNA: TGTGCCAGCAGGGAAATCGGGAAGTTTGAGCAGTTCTTC
CDR3 protein: CASREIGKFEQFF

CDR3 length: 14
J gene: TRBJ1-5
D gene: NA
clone size: few
V gene: TRBV7-8
CDR3 DNA: TGTGCCAGCAGCTTAGCAGCAGGGCCTCAGCCCCAGCATTTT
CDR3 protein: CASSLAAGPQPQHF

CDR3 length: 15
J gene: TRBJ2-5
D gene: TRBD2
clone size: once
V gene: TRBV5-1
CDR3 DNA: TGCGCCAGCAGCTTCCGACGGGAGGGCGTGGAGACCCAGTACTTC
CDR3 protein: CASSFRREGVETQYF